These T cell receptor beta chains were read from a single sample in a study of CD8 T cells in Susac syndrome. TCRdb re-derived calls from the immunoSEQ multiplex PCR reads in MiXCR, one entry per CDR3 protein. The sample carries 160,000 or so distinct CDR3 sequences, approximately 95% recorded once. Sequenced sample: CD8+ T cells from PBMCs. All receptors derive from a human donor with multiple sclerosis. CDR3s include the opening cysteine and the closing phenylalanine or tryptophan. A D gene is named only where the DNA matches it firmly. Size is omitted from some rows. Given values are once, few, many or a class for expanded clones.

d_call j_call clone_size v_call cdr3_aa cdr3_nt
- TRBJ2-2 - TRBV20-1 CSARDFTQNTGELFF TGCAGTGCTAGAGATTTCACCCAGAACACCGGGGAGCTGTTTTTT
- TRBJ2-7 - TRBV28 CASSFNGVNSHEQYF TGTGCCAGCAGTTTCAATGGGGTAAACTCCCACGAGCAGTACTTC
TRBD2 TRBJ2-1 - TRBV19 CASRPGLARAVGSGNEQFF TGTGCCAGTAGACCGGGACTAGCGAGAGCGGTTGGGTCTGGTAATGAGCAGTTCTTC
TRBD1 TRBJ1-1 - TRBV7-9 CASSWTGELGAFF TGTGCCAGCAGCTGGACAGGGGAGCTGGGAGCTTTCTTT
- TRBJ1-5 - TRBV27 CASSDLTPGTNQPQHF TGTGCCAGCAGTGATTTAACCCCGGGAACAAATCAGCCCCAGCATTTT
- TRBJ2-7 - TRBV5-1 CASSERTTYEQYF TGCGCCAGCAGCGAAAGGACCACCTATGAGCAGTACTTC
- TRBJ2-1 - TRBV4-1 CASSQDELVGKEQFF TGCGCCAGCAGCCAAGATGAACTAGTCGGGAAGGAGCAGTTCTTC
TRBD2 TRBJ2-1 - TRBV12-3/TRBV12-4 CASSLAIRAGVLF TGTGCCAGCAGTTTAGCAATACGAGCGGGAGTGCTCTTC
- TRBJ2-7 - TRBV20-1 CSASALFGTVLGEQYF TGCAGTGCTAGCGCTCTGTTTGGGACGGTGTTGGGTGAGCAGTACTTC
- TRBJ2-7 - TRBV7-9 CASSLGALGEQYF TGTGCCAGCAGCTTAGGCGCCCTGGGGGAGCAGTACTTC
TRBD2 TRBJ2-3 - TRBV29-1 CSVARGGDTDTQYF TGCAGCGTAGCACGGGGGGGCGACACAGATACGCAGTATTTT
TRBD2 TRBJ2-3 - TRBV20-1 CSGTRLAEQNTDTQYF TGCAGTGGGACCCGGCTAGCGGAGCAGAACACAGATACGCAGTATTTT
TRBD2 TRBJ2-4 - TRBV20-1 CSAPRTSGGGNIQYF TGCAGTGCTCCCCGGACTAGCGGGGGGGGCAACATTCAGTACTTC
TRBD2 TRBJ2-7 few TRBV12-3/TRBV12-4 CASSPLAGGLNEQYF TGTGCCAGCAGCCCCCTGGCCGGGGGGTTAAACGAGCAGTACTTC
TRBD1 TRBJ2-3 - TRBV25-1 CASRPGQKSTDTQYF TGTGCCAGCAGACCGGGACAGAAGAGCACAGATACGCAGTATTTT
- TRBJ2-1 - TRBV12-3/TRBV12-4 CASSPDSSSYNEQFF TGTGCCAGCAGTCCCGACTCGAGCTCCTACAATGAGCAGTTCTTC
- TRBJ1-5 - TRBV27 CASSTSGNNQPQHF TGTGCCAGCAGTACTAGCGGAAATAATCAGCCCCAGCATTTT
TRBD2 TRBJ2-5 - TRBV3-1 CASSQVRGGLETQYF TGTGCCAGCAGCCAAGTACGGGGGGGCCTAGAGACCCAGTACTTC
- TRBJ2-2 - TRBV7-9 CALNSMASNTGELFF TGTGCCCTGAATTCTATGGCGTCGAACACCGGGGAGCTGTTTTTT
TRBD1 TRBJ1-5 - TRBV12-3/TRBV12-4 CASSKRQGPPGQPQHF TGTGCCAGCAGCAAGCGACAGGGCCCTCCGGGACAGCCCCAGCATTTT
TRBD2 TRBJ2-1 once TRBV15 CATSRASGTEQFF TGTGCCACCAGCAGGGCCAGCGGGACCGAGCAGTTCTTC
TRBD2 TRBJ2-5 - TRBV4-1 CASSQPGGLAAVETQYF TGCGCCAGCAGCCAACCCGGCGGACTAGCGGCAGTGGAGACCCAGTACTTC
TRBD1 TRBJ2-1 - TRBV27 CASSLRDRPYNEQFF TGTGCCAGCAGTCTCCGGGACAGACCCTACAATGAGCAGTTCTTC
TRBD2 TRBJ2-5 - TRBV20-1 CSAQLPPTSVETQYF TGCAGTGCCCAGCTACCGCCGACTAGCGTCGAGACCCAGTACTTC
- TRBJ2-7 - TRBV20-1 CSARGPWAGGYEQYF TGCAGTGCTAGAGGCCCTTGGGCAGGCGGCTACGAGCAGTACTTC
- TRBJ2-5 - TRBV6-5 CASSYLGEPVGSQETQYF TGTGCCAGCAGTTATTTGGGCGAACCAGTAGGAAGCCAAGAGACCCAGTACTTC
TRBD1 TRBJ1-1 - TRBV13 CASSSPGTGVFTEAFF TGTGCCAGCAGCTCCCCCGGGACAGGGGTGTTCACTGAAGCTTTCTTT
- TRBJ1-1 few TRBV29-1 CSVELGDTEAFF TGCAGCGTTGAATTAGGGGACACTGAAGCTTTCTTT
- TRBJ1-1 - TRBV20-1 CSAVDVWRDTEAFF TGCAGTGCTGTCGATGTATGGAGGGACACTGAAGCTTTCTTT
- TRBJ2-1 - TRBV12-3/TRBV12-4 CASSFLGRGYNEQFF TGTGCCAGCAGTTTTCTGGGCAGGGGCTACAATGAGCAGTTCTTC
TRBD2 TRBJ2-7 - TRBV6-6 CASSYSMLAGLFEQYF TGTGCCAGCAGTTACTCGATGCTAGCGGGGCTTTTCGAGCAGTACTTC
- TRBJ2-7 - TRBV27 CASSLSGASYEQYF TGTGCCAGCAGTCTCTCAGGGGCCTCCTACGAGCAGTACTTC
- TRBJ2-1 - TRBV29-1 CSVYENEQFF TGCAGCGTTTACGAGAATGAGCAGTTCTTC
- TRBJ2-1 - TRBV28 CASSPNLSSYNEQFF TGTGCCAGCAGTCCCAACTTGAGCTCCTACAATGAGCAGTTCTTC
- TRBJ2-1 - TRBV3-1 CASSPQVGNEQFF TGTGCCAGCAGCCCCCAGGTGGGCAATGAGCAGTTCTTC
- TRBJ2-5 - TRBV3-1 CASSPGEYQETQYF TGTGCCAGCAGCCCCGGGGAGTACCAAGAGACCCAGTACTTC
TRBD2 TRBJ2-3 - TRBV30 CAWTSGSSTDTQYF TGTGCCTGGACTAGCGGGAGTAGCACAGATACGCAGTATTTT
TRBD2 TRBJ2-2 - TRBV12-3/TRBV12-4 CANPREGTNTGELFF TGTGCGAATCCCCGGGAGGGGACGAACACCGGGGAGCTGTTTTTT
- TRBJ2-1 - TRBV20-1 CSARGSVNEQFF TGCAGTGCTAGAGGATCGGTCAATGAGCAGTTCTTC
- TRBJ1-2 - TRBV7-8 CASSPGAYNYGYTF TGTGCCAGCAGTCCAGGGGCTTATAACTATGGCTACACCTTC
TRBD1 TRBJ2-3 - TRBV6-5 CASSRTGGFWDTQYF TGTGCCAGCAGCCGGACAGGGGGTTTTTGGGATACGCAGTATTTT
TRBD2 TRBJ2-1 - TRBV2 CASSAGTSGFSSYNEQFF TGTGCCAGCAGCGCCGGGACTAGCGGGTTTAGCTCCTACAATGAGCAGTTCTTC
TRBD1 TRBJ2-5 - TRBV7-6 CASSLVPDREQETQYF TGTGCCAGCAGCTTAGTGCCGGACAGGGAGCAAGAGACCCAGTACTTC
TRBD2 TRBJ2-7 - TRBV7-9 CASSWEGGNYEQYF TGTGCCAGCAGCTGGGAGGGAGGGAATTACGAGCAGTACTTC
- TRBJ2-1 - TRBV9 CASSGQTGTNNEQFF TGTGCCAGCAGCGGACAGACTGGGACCAACAATGAGCAGTTCTTC
- TRBJ2-2 - TRBV5-4 CASSLGTYTGELFF TGTGCCAGCAGCTTGGGGACCTACACCGGGGAGCTGTTTTTT
- TRBJ2-7 - TRBV11-2 CASSLAPGPINEQYF TGTGCCAGCAGCTTAGCCCCAGGGCCCATAAACGAGCAGTACTTC
- TRBJ1-1 - TRBV29-1 CSVVVSEAFF TGCAGCGTTGTAGTATCTGAAGCTTTCTTT
- TRBJ2-2 - TRBV20-1 CSARDQTIGELFF TGCAGTGCTAGAGATCAGACAATCGGGGAGCTGTTTTTT
TRBD2 TRBJ2-7 - TRBV27 CASSLLGLAGGPVNEQYF TGTGCCAGCAGTTTATTAGGACTAGCGGGAGGGCCGGTGAACGAGCAGTACTTC
TRBD2 TRBJ2-7 - TRBV6-1 CASSEFAASGYEQYF TGTGCCAGCAGTGAATTTGCGGCTAGCGGCTACGAGCAGTACTTC